This passage covers 16 T cell receptor beta chains from one sample sequenced in a study of T cells in Graves' hyperthyroidism and ophthalmopathy. Amplification targeted TCR beta CDR3 regions from RNA transcripts. The HTBI primer set drove a first-round RT-PCR of the TCR CDR3. TCRdb redid the calling of the multiplex PCR reads with MiXCR, one entry per CDR3 protein. The sample lists more than 350,000 distinct CDR3 sequences, about a sixth occurring once. Sequencing was performed on blood. These receptors originate from a woman in her 30s with Graves' hyperthyroidism that later progressed to Graves' ophthalmopathy.

This clonotype was counted ten times or more. This chain uses TRBV7-8 with TRBJ2-6; D remains unclear. Germline V gene sequence: CDR1 SGHVS, CDR2 FQNEAQ. V was shortened by 2 bases and J by 2 bases, with 10 bases between the two germline ends. This CDR3 is built from 16 residues. CDR3 sequence: CASSLIMGTGANVLTF. The DNA for the CDR3 is TGTGCCAGCAGCTTAATAATGGGAACTGGGGCCAACGTCCTGACTTTC.

The genes are TRBV12-3 or TRBV12-4 and TRBJ1-2; D unresolved. The V and J ends lost 3 bases and 6 bases respectively, with 23 bases between them. The CDR3 sequence is 17 residues long. The chain's CDR3 is CASSFAAKLPHEDGYTF. CDR3 in DNA: TGTGCCAGCAGTTTTGCCGCGAAACTCCCCCATGAGGATGGCTACACCTTC.

In this sample, this clonotype turned up many times. The V and J genes are TRBV29-1 and TRBJ2-5; TRBD2 is a possible D gene (6 bases). In germline, CDR1 is SQVTM, CDR2 ANQGSEA. CDR3 length: 14 residues. V lost 6 bases and J 3 bases, leaving 17 bases between the germline ends. CDR3 residues: CSVDGVAGKETQYF. The CDR3 DNA follows: TGCAGCGTCGATGGCGTGGCGGGGAAAGAGACCCAGTACTTC.

This clonotype was picked up many times. The J gene is TRBJ1-1, the V gene TRBV19; TRBD1 is a possible D gene (5 bases). Trimming removed 3 bases at V and 4 bases at J, with 12 bases between. The CDR3 extends over 14 amino acids. The germline CDR1 and CDR2 sequences are LNHDA and SQIVND (reference sequence). The CDR3 loop is CASSIQGVGTEAFF. The CDR3 DNA sequence: TGTGCCAGTAGTATTCAGGGTGTCGGCACTGAAGCTTTCTTT.

The rearrangement joins TRBV4-1 to TRBJ2-6; 12 nucleotides align to TRBD2. J gave up 2 bases and V 2 bases, and 4 bases lay outside the gene matches. CDR3 length: 18 residues. The germline gives CDR1 MGHRA, CDR2 YSYEKL. CDR3 region: CASSQPLAGGPGANVLTF. Here the CDR3 DNA reads TGCGCCAGCAGCCAACCCCTAGCGGGAGGGCCTGGGGCCAACGTCCTGACTTTC.

V gene TRBV7-2 combines with J gene TRBJ2-1; D call uncertain. The V gene's germline CDR1 is SGHTA and CDR2 FQGNSA. The CDR3 has 13 residues. V was trimmed by 5 bases and J by 12 bases, leaving 17 bases between them. CDR3 sequence: CASSRMSAERQFF. CDR3 nucleotides: TGTGCCAGCAGCAGGATGAGCGCGGAAAGGCAGTTCTTC.

This clonotype was picked up a small number of times. The chain couples TRBV6-5 to TRBJ2-7; D may correspond to TRBD1 or TRBD2 (5 bases each). Between the trimmed V and J ends, which lost 2 bases and 6 bases, there was a span of 23 bases. The CDR3 is 17 residues long. The germline gives CDR1 MNHEY, CDR2 SVGAGI. The CDR3 DNA follows: TGTGCCAGCAGTTACGATTTGGGGTTCGTTGGGGGATCCGAGCAGTACTTC. Translated, it gives CASSYDLGFVGGSEQYF.

This clonotype was observed many times. Sequence at one end of the junction differs from germline and may be a read error. The genes are TRBV11-2 and TRBJ2-1; 10 nucleotides match TRBD2. Germline V lookup: CDR1 SGHAT, CDR2 FQNNGV. The CDR3 runs to 15 residues. The CDR3 DNA reads TGTGCCAGCAGCGTATCTAGCGGGGGCGTCAATAAGCAGTTCTTC. As protein: CASSVSSGGVNKQFF. The variable domain in full, with the rest retrieved from reference TRBV11-2 and TRBJ2-1, is EAGVAQSPRYKIIEKRQSVAFWCNPISGHATLYWYQQILGQGPKLLIQFQNNGVVDDSQLPKDRFSAERLKGVDSTLKIQPAKLEDSAVYLCASSVSSGGVNKQFFGPGTRLTVL.

This clonotype occurred many times. The chain recombines TRBV27 with TRBJ1-1; D gene unclear. The V end was cut by 2 bases, the J end by 0 bases, with 10 bases between. The CDR3 loop spans 15 amino acids. Looked up from germline, CDR1 is MNHEY and CDR2 is SMNVEV (reference sequence). CDR3 protein: CASSLTSFMNTEAFF. CDR3 nucleotides: TGTGCCAGCAGTTTAACGAGCTTCATGAACACTGAAGCTTTCTTT.

This clonotype was detected many times. The chain has TRBV25-1 and TRBJ1-2; D might be TRBD1 (5 bases). V lost 3 bases and J 4 bases, leaving 9 bases between the germline ends. The length of the CDR3 is 13 residues. In germline, CDR1 is MGHDK, CDR2 SYGVNS. The CDR3 DNA sequence: TGTGCCAGCAGTGAGGCGCAGGGCTATGGCTACACCTTC. Amino acids: CASSEAQGYGYTF.

This clonotype has more than one count but fewer than ten. The V and J genes are TRBV14 and TRBJ2-3; no clear D gene. Trimming removed 0 bases at V and 0 bases at J, with 7 bases between. The CDR3 is 15 amino acids. Looked up from germline, CDR1 is SGHDN and CDR2 is FVKESK. Here the CDR3 DNA reads TGTGCCAGCAGCCAAGAACTCGCTAGCACAGATACGCAGTATTTT. Its translation is CASSQELASTDTQYF.

The table lists this clonotype with many counts. The genes are TRBV30 and TRBJ1-5, with 8 bases lining up with TRBD1. CDR1 and CDR2 (germline): GTSNPN, SVGIG (reference sequence). V shed 4 bases, J shed 6 bases, and the junction held 8 bases outside the gene matches. This CDR3 is 14 amino acids long. CDR3 DNA: TGTGCCTGGAACCAGGGGGCTGGGGGTCAGCCCCAGCATTTT. Its translation: CAWNQGAGGQPQHF.

This clonotype occurred many times. The chain employs TRBV18 and TRBJ1-1, with 7 bases lining up with TRBD1. V gave up 4 bases and J gave up 5 bases; unmatched junction bases: 10. The CDR3 contains 15 residues. CDR1 KGHSH and CDR2 LQKENI come from the germline V gene. The CDR3 DNA follows: TGTGCCAGCTCACGGGGGACAGTACTAGGTACTGAAGCTTTCTTT. Translation: CASSRGTVLGTEAFF.

The genes are TRBV7-9 and TRBJ1-5; maybe TRBD1 (5 bases). The CDR3 runs 18 residues. Germline V gives CDR1 SEHNR, CDR2 FQNEAQ (reference sequence). V lost 1 base and J lost 1, with 17 bases in between. The chain's CDR3 is CASSLVGRAGISNQPQHF. CDR3 DNA sequence: TGTGCCAGCAGCTTAGTAGGCAGGGCCGGTATCAGCAATCAGCCCCAGCATTTT.

Ten or more counts support this clonotype. The J gene is TRBJ2-3, the V gene TRBV10-3; 7 bases fit TRBD1. This CDR3 has 14 amino acids. Germline CDR1 is ENHRY and CDR2 is SYGVKD. J was trimmed by 2 bases and V by 6 bases; bases with no gene match: 5. CDR3 DNA: TGTGCCATCAGAGACAGGGCTTCCACAGATACGCAGTATTTT. This encodes CAIRDRASTDTQYF.

This clonotype has a count of ten or more. This chain links TRBV5-1 with TRBJ2-7; 9 nucleotides match TRBD1. The V segment lost 1 base and the J segment 3 bases; nucleotides outside the gene matches: 8. There are 16 residues in the CDR3. Germline CDR1 SGHRS, CDR2 YFSETQ. In DNA, the CDR3 is TGCGCCAGCAGCTTGTCCTCCGGACAGGGGAACTACGAGCAGTACTTC. This codes for CASSLSSGQGNYEQYF.